The rows below give T cell receptor beta chains drawn from one sample of a study of T cells in Graves' hyperthyroidism and ophthalmopathy. TCRdb re-called the multiplex PCR reads through MiXCR, storing one row per CDR3 protein. The table includes 300,000 to 350,000 distinct CDR3 sequences, roughly a fifth detected once. The specimen sequenced was blood. The receptors here all came from a woman aged 45-60 years with Graves' hyperthyroidism. The CDR3 runs from the conserved cysteine through the conserved F or W. The D gene is left open where the match is weak. Clone size is given for some rows only: seen once, a few or many times, or a class if the clone is expanded.

D gene	V gene	J gene	clone size	CDR3 DNA	CDR3 protein
-	TRBV6-2/TRBV6-3	TRBJ1-2	many	TGTGCCAGCAGTTACTCGCAGGGTTGGGGCTACACCTTC	CASSYSQGWGYTF
TRBD1	TRBV6-1	TRBJ1-2	many	TGTGCCAGCAGCTTGGGGACAGGCTATGGCTACACCTTC	CASSLGTGYGYTF
-	TRBV7-9	TRBJ1-2	many	TGTGCCAGCAGCCCCGAATCGGTCTATGGCTACACCTTC	CASSPESVYGYTF
-	TRBV12-3/TRBV12-4	TRBJ2-4	many	TGTGCCAGCAGTTTGGGGCAGGCACTAGCCAAAAACATTCAGTACTTC	CASSLGQALAKNIQYF
-	TRBV6-2/TRBV6-3	TRBJ2-3	many	TGTGCCAGCAGTTACTCGATTCGCGATACGCAGTATTTT	CASSYSIRDTQYF
TRBD2	TRBV5-4	TRBJ2-7	-	TGTGCCAGCAGCAGGCCGGGACTAGCCCACGAGCAGTACTTC	CASSRPGLAHEQYF
-	TRBV27	TRBJ2-2	-	TGTGCCAGCAGCCCATCGGGGACAGAGCTGTTTTTT	CASSPSGTELFF
-	TRBV5-4	TRBJ2-7	-	TGTGCCAACAGCCTTACAGGGAACTACGAGCAGTACTTC	CANSLTGNYEQYF
-	TRBV30	TRBJ2-3	once	TGTGCCTGGAGTCCTAAGAGCACAGATACGCAGTATTTT	CAWSPKSTDTQYF
TRBD1	TRBV19	TRBJ1-2	-	TGTGCCAGTAGTCGTCGGGACAGGGGCTATGGCTACACCTTC	CASSRRDRGYGYTF
-	TRBV20-1	TRBJ1-1	many	TGCAGTGCTAGGGGGGATCTGCCAGGGATTGGAGCTTTCTTT	CSARGDLPGIGAFF
-	TRBV11-3	TRBJ1-1	many	TGTGCCAGCAGCCCTCGTGGCGTGGCGAACACTGAAGCTTTCTTT	CASSPRGVANTEAFF
TRBD2	TRBV2	TRBJ2-1	many	TGTGCCAGCAGTGGTGGGTTGTCGGGGAAGGGTAGCGGGGGGACCTACTACAATGAGCAGTTCTTC	CASSGGLSGKGSGGTYYNEQFF
-	TRBV3-1	TRBJ1-4	-	TGTGCCAGCAGCCAAGATAGAGGTGAAAAACTGTTTTTT	CASSQDRGEKLFF
-	TRBV7-3	TRBJ2-1	-	-	CASSFYICSATSGRTSYNEQFF
-	TRBV5-1	TRBJ2-4	many	TGCGCCAGCAGCTTGTCACTTTTAGAAAACATTCAGTACTTC	CASSLSLLENIQYF
-	TRBV10-3	TRBJ1-1	many	TGTGCCATCAGCCCCAGGGGAGGGGTGAACACTGAAGCTTTCTTT	CAISPRGGVNTEAFF
-	TRBV28	TRBJ2-1	many	TGTGCCAGCAGTTCTAGGAGCTCCTACAATGAGCAGTTCTTC	CASSSRSSYNEQFF
TRBD1	TRBV2	TRBJ2-7	many	TGTGCCAGCAAGCCGGGACAGGGAGGTTCCGAGCAGTACTTC	CASKPGQGGSEQYF
-	TRBV3-1	TRBJ1-5	many	TGTGCCAGCAGCCAAGGGGTTCAGCCCCAGCATTTT	CASSQGVQPQHF
-	TRBV11-2	TRBJ1-1	-	TGTGCCAGCAGCTTAGTCAGGGGCACTGAAGCTTTCTTT	CASSLVRGTEAFF
-	TRBV15	TRBJ2-7	-	TGTGCCACCAGCAGAGGCCGGGGGTCAGCCTACGAGCAGTACTTC	CATSRGRGSAYEQYF
-	TRBV7-8	TRBJ2-2	-	TGTGCCAGCAGCCCCCGACAGAAAACCGGGGAGCTGTTTTTT	CASSPRQKTGELFF
TRBD2	TRBV28	TRBJ2-2	-	TGTGCCAGCAGTCGCCCCGGGACTAGCGGGAACACCGGGGAGCTGTTTTTT	CASSRPGTSGNTGELFF
-	TRBV11-2	TRBJ2-3	-	TGTGCCAGCAGTCTCGGGACTCCAAAAGATACGCAGTATTTT	CASSLGTPKDTQYF
-	TRBV2	TRBJ2-2	many	TGTGCCAGCCGGTCTAGGGGGTCCGGGGAGCTGTTTTTT	CASRSRGSGELFF
-	TRBV29-1	TRBJ2-1	few	TGCAGCGTTGATGGGGCACTAAATGAGCAGTTCTTC	CSVDGALNEQFF
TRBD2	TRBV7-3	TRBJ2-1	many	TGTGCCAGCAGGTCTAGCGGGGGCTCCTACAATGAGCAGTTCTTC	CASRSSGGSYNEQFF